The 15 T cell receptor beta chains reported below all come from one sample, sequenced in a study of T cell responses to AZD1222 COVID-19 vaccine. Profiling relied on immunoSEQ multiplex PCR, and the TCRdb table lists in-frame clones only, not all of them. The data hold fewer than 85,000 clones, with 87% observed a single time. Here the sequenced sample was peripheral blood, taken 28 days after the second AZD1222 dose. These receptors were obtained from an adult who received the AZD1222 COVID-19 vaccine.

The chain recombines TRBV18 with TRBJ2-7; D is unresolved. The germline CDR1 and CDR2 sequences are KGHSH and LQKENI. The CDR3 totals 12 residues. The V end lost 3 bases, the J end lost 6 bases, and 9 bases lay between the germline ends. The CDR3 loop reads CASSPSLGEQYF. The CDR3, as DNA: TGTGCCAGCTCACCCTCATTAGGCGAGCAGTACTTC.

The CDR3 protein is CASSTTTPSNEQFF. The CDR3 nucleotides read TGTGCCAGCAGTACTACAACCCCGTCCAATGAGCAGTTCTTC. The chain is built from TRBV6-2 or TRBV6-3 and TRBJ2-1, with D hard to call. Trimming cost V 5 bases and J 6 bases, with 14 bases left between them. Germline assignment: CDR1 MNHEY and CDR2 SVGEGT. The length of the CDR3 is 14 residues.

Only one count was recorded for this clone. The chain employs TRBV5-4 and TRBJ1-2; D remains unclear. The germline V gene encodes CDR1 SGHNT and CDR2 YYREEE (reference sequence). The CDR3 covers 15 residues. With 0 bases removed from V and 8 bases from J, the gap between germline ends came to 17 bases. CDR3 nucleotide sequence: TGTGCCAGCAGCTTGGCCCTCCCTCTCGGAGGGGGCTACACCTTC. This translates into CASSLALPLGGGYTF.

This sequence joins TRBV18 and TRBJ1-1; no clear D. The CDR3 runs 11 residues. Germline CDR1 is KGHSH and CDR2 is LQKENI. Trimming pared 3 bases from V and 5 bases from J, leaving 4 bases between. The CDR3, as DNA: TGTGCCAGCTCACCGGATACTGAAGCTTTCTTT. Translating gives CASSPDTEAFF.

CDR3 sequence: CASSFRQGETQYF. CDR3 bases: TGTGCCAGCAGTTTCCGACAGGGAGAGACCCAGTACTTC. The gene calls are TRBV27 and TRBJ2-5; 7 bases match TRBD1. The ends lost 3 bases at V and 4 bases at J; junction bases unmatched: 2. Germline V gives CDR1 MNHEY, CDR2 SMNVEV (reference sequence). This CDR3 has 13 amino acids.

The rearrangement uses TRBV7-2 and TRBJ2-5; D might be TRBD2 (6 bases). In germline, CDR1 is SGHTA, CDR2 FQGNSA. Trimming cost V 2 bases and J 5 bases, with 12 bases left between them. The CDR3 contains 14 residues. In nucleotides, the CDR3 is TGTGCCAGCAGCTTATTTATGAGCGGGGAGACCCAGTACTTC. Translation gives CASSLFMSGETQYF. The variable domain in full, with the rest retrieved from reference TRBV7-2 and TRBJ2-5, is GAGVSQSPSNKVTEKGKDVELRCDPISGHTALYWYRQSLGQGLEFLIYFQGNSAPDKSGLPSDRFSAERTGGSVSTLTIQRTQQEDSAVYLCASSLFMSGETQYFGPGTRLLVL.

The chain couples TRBV10-1 to TRBJ2-7; tentative D call: TRBD2 (6 bases). The CDR3 consists of 14 residues. Germline CDR1 and CDR2: WNHNN and SYGVQD (reference sequence). The germline V and J ends were trimmed by 3 bases and 2 bases, with 11 bases remaining between them. The CDR3 region has the DNA TGCGCCAGCAGTGAATGGGACTGGACCTACGAGCAGTACTTC. Translation gives CASSEWDWTYEQYF.

The V gene is TRBV30, the J gene TRBJ2-7; a possible D gene is TRBD1 (6 bases). In germline, CDR1 is GTSNPN, CDR2 SVGIG (reference sequence). V lost 3 bases, J lost 2 bases, and 8 bases lay in between. The CDR3 loop spans 12 amino acids. This CDR3 is CAWRDSTYEQYF. DNA for the CDR3: TGTGCCTGGAGGGACAGTACCTACGAGCAGTACTTC.

Here the CDR3 DNA reads TGTGCCAGTAGTATACTCGGACAGGTTTCTTTCTCGGCCCAGTACTTC. Amino acid sequence: CASSILGQVSFSAQYF. This chain links TRBV19 with TRBJ2-5, with 7 bases that match TRBD1. The junction had 15 bases not matched to a gene; V was cut back by 2 bases and J by 9 bases. This CDR3 comprises 16 residues. Germline CDR1 reads LNHDA; CDR2 reads SQIVND (reference sequence).

This chain connects TRBV21-1 to TRBJ1-2. TRBV21-1 is a known pseudogene. The CDR3 spans 15 residues. The CDR3: CASSKVRRGASGYTF. CDR3 in DNA: TGTGCCAGCAGCAAAGTGAGACGGGGGGCGAGTGGCTACACCTTC.

V is TRBV6-2 or TRBV6-3 and J is TRBJ2-3; TRBD2 agrees at 9 bases. Trimming removed 6 bases from V and 0 bases from J; junction bases left unmatched: 1. The CDR3 length is 14 residues. From germline, CDR1 is MNHEY and CDR2 SVGEGT. CDR3 coding DNA: TGTGCCAGCAGCGGACTAGCGAGCACAGATACGCAGTATTTT. Protein product: CASSGLASTDTQYF.

This clone was observed a handful of times. The V call is TRBV5-1, the J call TRBJ1-1, with TRBD1 matching over 8 bases. Trimming took 4 bases from V and 3 from J; bases not matched to a gene: 5. The CDR3 is 14 amino acids. Germline V lookup: CDR1 SGHRS, CDR2 YFSETQ. The CDR3 DNA reads TGCGCCAGCAGCCTAACAGGGGGTGACACTGAAGCTTTCTTT. Translating it yields CASSLTGGDTEAFF. Full variable domain (missing parts from reference TRBV5-1 and TRBJ1-1): KAGVTQTPRYLIKTRGQQVTLSCSPISGHRSVSWYQQTPGQGLQFLFEYFSETQRNKGNFPGRFSGRQFSNSRSEMNVSTLELGDSALYLCASSLTGGDTEAFFGQGTRLTVV.

This chain connects TRBV20-1 to TRBJ1-2; D gene unclear. The V end was cut by 1 base, the J end by 6 bases, with 3 bases between. This CDR3 region has 10 residues. CDR1 DFQATT and CDR2 SNEGSKA come from the germline V gene (reference sequence). CDR3 coding DNA: TGCAGTGCTAGAGGTAATGGCTACACCTTC. Its protein is CSARGNGYTF.

This chain joins TRBV5-1 and TRBJ1-2; the D gene is possibly TRBD1 (5 bases). This CDR3 has 15 amino acids. The germline V gene encodes CDR1 SGHRS and CDR2 YFSETQ. V dropped 4 bases and J dropped 7 bases, with 20 bases sitting between them. CDR3 in amino acids: CASSPTQGQTAGYTF. Written as DNA, the CDR3 is TGCGCCAGCAGCCCAACCCAGGGTCAGACCGCTGGCTACACCTTC.

This clone was counted only a few times. The rearrangement uses TRBV5-5 and TRBJ1-2; no clear D gene. The CDR3 extends over 15 amino acids. Germline V lookup: CDR1 SGHKS, CDR2 YYEKEE (reference sequence). V lost 0 bases and J 8 bases, leaving 17 bases between the germline ends. The CDR3 nucleotides read TGTGCCAGCAGCTTGGAGGGTAGCGATGCGTGGGGCTACACCTTC. Encoded protein: CASSLEGSDAWGYTF.